This T cell receptor beta chain was documented in a study of CD8 T cells in Susac syndrome. This clonotype was found once. Reverse transcription of roughly 0.5 to 1 ug RNA used random hexamers. With immunoSEQ multiplex PCR, TCR beta CDR3 was amplified across 54 Vbeta and 13 Jbeta. TCRdb called the immunoSEQ multiplex PCR reads again in MiXCR, with one record for every CDR3 protein. In the table there are 120,000 or so distinct CDR3 sequences, about 95% of which are singletons. The receptor's source is a human donor in good health. Sequenced material: CD4+ T cells from PBMCs.

The CDR3 is CASSLAPGQGAHEQYF. CDR3 DNA sequence: TGCGCCAGCAGCTTGGCCCCCGGACAGGGGGCACACGAGCAGTACTTC. The chain recombines TRBV5-1 with TRBJ2-7; the match to TRBD1 covers 11 bases. CDR1 is SGHRS, CDR2 YFSETQ, per germline. V shed 0 bases, J shed 5 bases, and the junction held 7 bases outside the gene matches. The CDR3 length is 16 residues.